This TCR beta chain was sequenced in a study of control samples from healthy donors and cancer patients (dated by TCRdb to between 2020 and 2021). As regards this clone: Its antigen is not yet known. The sample holds no much larger clone one base away, and base qualities are not on file.

From its cysteine to its phenylalanine, the CDR3 spans 14 amino acids. Only CDR3 DNA remains: 42 bases, in frame from the first base. Between the V and J ends, shortened by 0 bases and 4 bases respectively, the junction contains 9 bases. The germline V gene yields SQVTM for CDR1 and ANQGSEA for CDR2. The library came from the immunoSEQ multiplex PCR assay. Imported from immuneACCESS, the table was reduced by TCRdb to in-frame sequences with V and J called. These copies leave out some clones; in studies compared against another copy, an unresolved V gene accounts for under half, and the cause of the remainder is not known. The sample yields about 220,000 clones; just under 95% were counted once. The ten largest make up around 1.5% of the sample.

The sequencing sample was made of blood. This receptor was obtained from a man over 45 in good health. The sequence is built from TRBV29-1 and TRBJ1-4; no confident D gene assignment can be made. The nucleotide sequence is given as TGCAGCGTTGAAGATCCCGGGGTTAATGAAAAACTGTTTTTT. It translates to CSVEDPGVNEKLFF. Outside the CDR3, residues come from the reference TRBV29-1 and TRBJ1-4 proteins, so the full variable domain is: SAVISQKPSRDICQRGTSLTIQCQVDSQVTMMFWYRQQPGQSLTLIATANQGSEATYESGFVIDKFPISRPNLTFSTLTVSNMSPEDSSIYLCSVEDPGVNEKLFFGSGTQLSVL.